The sample holds many counts of the clone carrying this TCR beta chain. TCR beta CDR3 regions were amplified from RNA transcripts. The TCR CDR3 first-round RT-PCR relied on the HTBI primer set. MiXCR, applied by TCRdb to the multiplex PCR reads, yields one record per CDR3 protein. Found here are about 400,000 distinct CDR3 sequences, approximately 15% of them singletons; the top ten hold about 20%. This specimen comes from a study of T cells in Graves' hyperthyroidism and ophthalmopathy. This CDR3 comprises 16 residues. V was shortened by 0 bases and J by 4 bases, with 18 bases between the two germline ends. From germline, CDR1 is DFQATT and CDR2 SNEGSKA (reference sequence).

Source material: blood. The receptor was derived from a woman aged 30 to 39 with Graves' ophthalmopathy. This rearrangement joins TRBV20-1 to TRBJ1-2, with D tentatively TRBD1 (6 bases). In DNA, the CDR3 is TGCAGTGCTAGAGACCGAGCACAGGGAGAAGGCTATGGCTACACCTTC. It is translated as CSARDRAQGEGYGYTF.